The 32 T cell receptor beta chains below come from one sample, sequenced in a study of vaccination effects on CD4 cells after COVID-19. Upon completion of roughly ten days in culture, CD4+ T cells were isolated. This table comes from immunoSEQ multiplex PCR, and its TCRdb copy is limited to in-frame clones, with some not included. The sample contains roughly 36,000 clones, approximately 75% of which appear only once. No cognate antigen is known for these TCRs. The sample here was CD4+ T cells from PBMCs cultured without peptide, taken before COVID-19 vaccination. The receptors stem from a human donor who received a COVID-19 vaccine.

The V call is TRBV4-2, the J call TRBJ2-1, with D perhaps TRBD2 (6 bases). Trimming pared 0 bases from V and 4 bases from J, leaving 13 bases between. CDR1 LGHNA and CDR2 YNFKEQ come from the germline V gene. This CDR3 contains 16 residues. The CDR3 sequence is CASSQDGGRVYNEQFF. The CDR3 DNA reads as TGTGCCAGCAGCCAAGATGGGGGGAGAGTATACAATGAGCAGTTCTTC.

V is TRBV9 and J is TRBJ1-2; D is perhaps TRBD1 (6 bases). This CDR3 is built from 14 residues. Germline CDR1 is SGDLS and CDR2 is YYNGEE. Trimming took 0 bases from V and 8 from J, leaving 14 bases between them. The DNA for the CDR3 is TGTGCCAGCAGCGTAGGGAGGGGGGGGAAAGGCTACACCTTC. Protein: CASSVGRGGKGYTF. Based on the CDR3 plus reference TRBV9 and TRBJ1-2, the full variable domain is DSGVTQTPKHLITATGQRVTLRCSPRSGDLSVYWYQQSLDQGLQFLIQYYNGEERAKGNILERFSAQQFPDLHSELNLSSLELGDSALYFCASSVGRGGKGYTFGSGTRLTVV.

The CDR3 DNA reads TGTGCCAGCAAGGAAGGGACAGGCAATTCACCCCTCCACTTT. Amino acids: CASKEGTGNSPLHF. The chain carries TRBV2 and TRBJ1-6; 8 bases align to TRBD1. The germline V gene has CDR1 SNHLY and CDR2 FYNNEI. V shed 7 bases and J 7 bases; nucleotides not matched to a gene: 6. This CDR3 comprises 14 residues.

V usage is TRBV5-1 and J usage is TRBJ1-5; 11 nucleotides align to TRBD1. Trimming took 4 bases from V and 4 from J; bases not matched to a gene: 4. The CDR3 contains 15 residues. Looked up from germline, CDR1 is SGHRS and CDR2 is YFSETQ. The chain's CDR3 is CASSLGQGANQPQHF. The CDR3 nucleotides read TGCGCCAGCAGCCTTGGACAGGGGGCAAATCAGCCCCAGCATTTT.

CDR3 DNA sequence: TGTGCCACCACCAGCGGGAGCACAGATACGCAGTATTTT. Protein product: CATTSGSTDTQYF. The V and J genes are TRBV24-1 and TRBJ2-3; weak D call: TRBD2 (6 bases). V gave up 8 bases and J gave up 0 bases, with 8 bases separating them. CDR3 size: 13 residues. Germline V lookup: CDR1 KGHDR, CDR2 SFDVKD.

The chain links TRBV6-2 or TRBV6-3 to TRBJ2-7, with 7 bases identical to TRBD1. With V trimmed by 3 bases and J by 2 bases, 7 bases remained unmatched. CDR1 is MNHEY, CDR2 SVGEGT, per germline. This CDR3 comprises 15 residues. The CDR3 region is CASSYQGENTYEQYF. As DNA, the CDR3 is TGTGCCAGCAGTTATCAGGGGGAAAATACCTACGAGCAGTACTTC.

The chain carries TRBV3-1 (or the pseudogene TRBV3-2) and TRBJ2-7; 9 nucleotides match TRBD1. V dropped 0 bases and J dropped 3; count of bases not matched to a gene: 3. This CDR3 has 15 residues. Germline CDR1 is LGHDT and CDR2 is YNNKEL (reference sequence). Written as DNA, the CDR3 is TGTGCCAGCAGCCAAGATCAGACAGGGGGCTACGAGCAGTACTTC. Protein: CASSQDQTGGYEQYF.

The rearrangement joins TRBV7-6 to TRBJ1-3; D uncertain. V gave up 2 bases and J gave up 0 bases, with 14 bases separating them. In germline, CDR1 is SGHVS, CDR2 FNYEAQ. This CDR3 has 17 residues. The CDR3 protein is CASSLNVRGSSGNTIYF. The DNA for the CDR3 is TGTGCCAGCAGCTTAAACGTCAGAGGTTCCTCTGGAAACACCATATATTTT.

The rearrangement uses TRBV5-1 and TRBJ2-5, with TRBD1 as a possible D gene (6 bases). Trimming pared 5 bases from V and 4 bases from J, leaving 21 bases between. In germline, CDR1 is SGHRS, CDR2 YFSETQ. The CDR3 runs 16 residues. The CDR3 DNA reads TGCGCCAGCAGGGAGAGGACAGCGAACACCCCAGAGACCCAGTACTTC. Amino acids: CASRERTANTPETQYF.

This chain connects TRBV4-3 to TRBJ2-5; 8 bases agree with TRBD1. V lost 0 bases to trimming and J lost 6 bases; unmatched junction nucleotides: 12. The CDR3 runs to 17 residues. Per the germline V gene, CDR1 is LGHNA and CDR2 is YSLEER. CDR3 bases: TGCGCCAGCAGCCAAGACGTGTCGACAGGGGTTCGGAAGACCCAGTACTTC. Amino acid sequence: CASSQDVSTGVRKTQYF.

The rearrangement links TRBV25-1 to TRBJ2-5, with 7 bases aligning to TRBD1. This CDR3 is built from 14 residues. The J segment lost 7 bases and the V segment lost 3 bases, leaving 8 bases of the junction unmatched. Germline V CDR1 and CDR2: MGHDK, SYGVNS. The chain's CDR3 is CASSDRQGVGTQYF. For the CDR3, the DNA is TGTGCCAGCAGTGATCGCCAGGGGGTAGGGACCCAGTACTTC.

This chain joins TRBV18 and TRBJ1-4; D gene ambiguous. Trimming removed 3 bases at V and 4 bases at J, with 6 bases between. CDR1 is KGHSH, CDR2 LQKENI, per germline. This CDR3 comprises 13 residues. CDR3 in amino acids: CASSPDINEKLFF. CDR3 DNA sequence: TGTGCCAGCTCACCCGACATTAATGAAAAACTGTTTTTT.

This chain connects TRBV7-2 to TRBJ2-7, with D possibly matching TRBD1 (6 bases). V was shortened by 3 bases and J by 1 base, with 16 bases between the two germline ends. The CDR3 consists of 16 residues. Germline lookup yields CDR1 SGHTA and CDR2 FQGNSA. This CDR3 is CASSLDSPGVSYEQYF. The CDR3 DNA reads TGTGCCAGCAGCTTGGATTCGCCAGGGGTTTCCTACGAGCAGTACTTC.

The V call is TRBV5-1, the J call TRBJ2-2; TRBD2 agrees at 8 bases. V gave up 4 bases and J gave up 6 bases; unmatched junction bases: 11. Germline CDR1 and CDR2: SGHRS and YFSETQ. There are 16 residues in the CDR3. The chain's CDR3 is CASSPAAGVVAGELFF. CDR3 bases: TGCGCCAGCAGCCCCGCAGCGGGAGTGGTAGCCGGGGAGCTGTTTTTT.

The chain links TRBV5-8 to TRBJ2-7, with TRBD1 as a possible D gene (5 bases). V lost 0 bases and J 3 bases, leaving 13 bases between the germline ends. Germline loops: CDR1 SGHTS, CDR2 YDEGEE. This CDR3 is built from 15 residues. The DNA of the CDR3 is TGTGCCAGCAGCTTGGAGGCAGGGCAAAGCTACGAGCAGTACTTC. Amino acids: CASSLEAGQSYEQYF.

The V and J genes are TRBV2 and TRBJ2-2; 8 bases align to TRBD1. Unmatched junction bases numbered 3, after V lost 4 bases and J lost 5 bases. Looked up from germline, CDR1 is SNHLY and CDR2 is FYNNEI. This CDR3 is 14 amino acids long. The CDR3 sequence: CASSVQGATGELFF. The CDR3 DNA reads TGTGCCAGCAGTGTCCAGGGGGCTACCGGGGAGCTGTTTTTT.

The chain combines TRBV30 with TRBJ2-3; the D gene is possibly TRBD1 (5 bases). Germline CDR1 and CDR2: GTSNPN and SVGIG (reference sequence). With 2 bases removed from V and 3 bases from J, the gap between germline ends came to 9 bases. CDR3 length: 13 residues. In DNA form, the CDR3 reads TGTGCCTGGAGTAGCAGGGTGACAGATACGCAGTATTTT. Translating gives CAWSSRVTDTQYF.

As regards this clone: The identical CDR3 is also encoded by other nucleotide sequences in the sample. J is TRBJ2-1 and V is TRBV30; D not resolved. V lost 0 bases and J lost 10, with 7 bases in between. This CDR3 has 11 residues. The germline V gene encodes CDR1 GTSNPN and CDR2 SVGIG (reference sequence). The CDR3 here is CAWSVGGEQFF. The CDR3 bases are TGTGCCTGGAGTGTAGGTGGAGAGCAGTTCTTC.

The chain recombines TRBV29-1 with TRBJ2-7; no clear D. The CDR3 length is 15 residues. Germline values: CDR1 SQVTM, CDR2 ANQGSEA. The V and J ends lost 1 base and 2 bases respectively, with 15 bases between them. The CDR3 DNA is TGCAGCGTTGAAGTCAACTTTCCCTCTACCTACGAGCAGTACTTC. It translates to CSVEVNFPSTYEQYF.

This clone was counted a few times. The chain employs TRBV28 and TRBJ2-7, with 7 positions matching TRBD2. Germline CDR1 and CDR2: MDHEN and SYDVKM. The ends lost 5 bases at V and 2 bases at J; junction bases unmatched: 9. CDR3 length equals 15 residues. The CDR3 coding sequence is TGTGCCAGCAGTGGGGGGGGATGGGCCCCCTACGAGCAGTACTTC. Its translation: CASSGGGWAPYEQYF.

V usage is TRBV6-5 and J usage is TRBJ2-3; D might be TRBD2 (6 bases). Germline loops: CDR1 MNHEY, CDR2 SVGAGI. The V and J ends lost 6 bases and 1 base respectively, with 11 bases between them. The CDR3 extends over 14 amino acids. The CDR3 coding sequence is TGTGCCAGCAGGCTAGCGCTTGGCACAGATACGCAGTATTTT. Protein: CASRLALGTDTQYF.

The chain couples TRBV19 to TRBJ2-2; TRBD1 agrees at 7 bases. CDR1 and CDR2 from the germline V gene are LNHDA and SQIVND (reference sequence). The CDR3 is 15 amino acids. J lost 2 bases, V lost 5 bases, and 5 bases had no gene match. CDR3 sequence reads: CASSVGTANTGELFF. The CDR3 nucleotides are TGTGCCAGTAGTGTCGGGACAGCTAACACCGGGGAGCTGTTTTTT. Filled out from reference TRBV19 and TRBJ2-2, the complete variable domain reads DGGITQSPKYLFRKEGQNVTLSCEQNLNHDAMYWYRQDPGQGLRLIYYSQIVNDFQKGDIAEGYSVSREKKESFPLTVTSAQKNPTAFYLCASSVGTANTGELFFGEGSRLTVL.

This clone appeared a few times. The rearrangement links TRBV6-5 to TRBJ2-7; 9 nucleotides line up with TRBD2. Trimming removed 10 bases from V and 1 base from J; junction bases left unmatched: 8. Looked up from germline, CDR1 is MNHEY and CDR2 is SVGAGI. There are 14 residues in the CDR3. CDR3 region: CATRGGRGSYEQYF. The CDR3 DNA sequence: TGTGCCACCAGGGGCGGGAGGGGGTCCTACGAGCAGTACTTC.

This chain joins TRBV5-1 and TRBJ1-1, with D uncertain. Trimming removed 0 bases at V and 2 bases at J, with 11 bases between. This CDR3 has 15 amino acids. Germline assignment: CDR1 SGHRS and CDR2 YFSETQ. CDR3 in DNA: TGCGCCAGCAGCTTGGTGCGAGGGTTTAACACTGAAGCTTTCTTT. It is translated as CASSLVRGFNTEAFF. The whole variable domain, remainder taken from reference TRBV5-1 and TRBJ1-1, is KAGVTQTPRYLIKTRGQQVTLSCSPISGHRSVSWYQQTPGQGLQFLFEYFSETQRNKGNFPGRFSGRQFSNSRSEMNVSTLELGDSALYLCASSLVRGFNTEAFFGQGTRLTVV.

This chain connects TRBV7-9 to TRBJ2-7; 10 nucleotides match TRBD1. Trimming cost V 4 bases and J 6 bases; bases outside gene matches: 9. The CDR3 sequence is 15 residues long. Germline V gene sequence: CDR1 SEHNR, CDR2 FQNEAQ (reference sequence). The CDR3: CASSSILTGGGEQYF. Here the CDR3 DNA reads TGTGCCAGCAGCTCCATCCTGACAGGGGGCGGCGAGCAGTACTTC.

The chain combines TRBV28 with TRBJ2-1; 14 positions match TRBD2. The CDR3 contains 15 residues. The germline gives CDR1 MDHEN, CDR2 SYDVKM. Trimming cost V 3 bases and J 9 bases; bases outside gene matches: 4. The DNA of the CDR3 is TGTGCCAGCAGTTTGACTAGCGGGAGGGCTATTGAGCAGTTCTTC. Encoded protein: CASSLTSGRAIEQFF.

The chain employs TRBV3-1 (or the pseudogene TRBV3-2) and TRBJ1-1, with D tentatively TRBD1 (5 bases). V lost 4 bases, J lost 4 bases, and 13 bases lay in between. Germline CDR1 LGHDT, CDR2 YNNKEL (reference sequence). The CDR3 has 14 residues. The DNA of the CDR3 is TGTGCCAGCAGCCCGGGGGGAGACCGCACTGAAGCTTTCTTT. Amino acids: CASSPGGDRTEAFF.

V gene TRBV2 combines with J gene TRBJ1-1; D is uncertain. This CDR3 has 13 residues. The V and J ends lost 2 bases and 7 bases respectively, with 11 bases between them. The germline V gene has CDR1 SNHLY and CDR2 FYNNEI. CDR3 sequence (DNA): TGTGCCAGCAGTGAAATTACGGGAAGTGAAGCTTTCTTT. Amino acids: CASSEITGSEAFF.

The rearrangement uses TRBV27 and TRBJ2-7; D not resolved. From germline, CDR1 is MNHEY and CDR2 SMNVEV (reference sequence). CDR3 size: 13 residues. V was clipped by 4 bases and J by 6 bases, with 13 bases between them. The CDR3 region is CASSWGSLSEQYF. CDR3 in DNA: TGTGCCAGCAGTTGGGGATCCCTTTCCGAGCAGTACTTC.

V is TRBV28 and J is TRBJ1-1; 7 bases match TRBD1. CDR1 is MDHEN, CDR2 SYDVKM, per germline. The junction had 7 bases not matched to a gene; V was cut back by 6 bases and J by 3 bases. This CDR3 has 14 amino acids. CDR3 nucleotide sequence: TGTGCCAGCAGCCTCCCAGGGGGGGACACTGAAGCTTTCTTT. It encodes CASSLPGGDTEAFF.

In its sample, this clone was seen a few times. The rearrangement links TRBV5-1 to TRBJ1-1; D gene uncertain. Per germline, CDR1 SGHRS and CDR2 YFSETQ. V lost 0 bases, J lost 6 bases, and 9 bases lay in between. The CDR3 consists of 13 residues. CDR3 DNA: TGCGCCAGCAGCTTGGCCAGGACGGCTGAAGCTTTCTTT. Translated, it gives CASSLARTAEAFF.

V is TRBV6-2 or TRBV6-3 and J is TRBJ2-3, with D uncertain. The CDR3 loop spans 16 amino acids. CDR1 and CDR2 (germline): MNHEY, SVGEGT. Trimming removed 2 bases at V and 1 base at J, with 13 bases between. CDR3 sequence: CASSYPSFRGTDTQYF. In DNA form, the CDR3 reads TGTGCCAGCAGTTACCCAAGCTTTCGGGGCACAGATACGCAGTATTTT.